This T cell receptor (beta chain) was sequenced in a study of cytomegalovirus exposure and HLA in healthy donors. Across the study: When fewer than 400 donors were genotyped, 80% to 90% of them were found to fall in the Caucasian-associated ancestry cluster.

Per germline, CDR1 MNHEY and CDR2 SMNVEV (reference sequence). V lost 5 bases to trimming and J lost 1 base, with 11 bases between them. This CDR3 is built from 14 residues. It was with 60 Vbeta and 13 Jbeta primers that the PCR ran. This table comes from immunoSEQ multiplex PCR, and its TCRdb copy is limited to in-frame clones, with some not included. The profile shows about 110,000 clones, 76% of them singletons. The receptor's source is a man aged 25 to 40 in good health and CMV-seropositive. The rearrangement uses TRBV27 and TRBJ1-1; the D is unclear. The specimen was PBMCs. CDR3 nucleotides: TGTGCCAGCAGTCCAACACCCTCGAACACTGAAGCTTTCTTT. It yields the protein CASSPTPSNTEAFF.